One and the same sample provided the 4 T cell receptor beta chains below, sequenced in a study of identical twins (dated by TCRdb to the mid-2010s). Receptor libraries were prepared by 5' RACE. These reads were obtained on an Illumina HiSeq 2000. The public reads were quality trimmed at Q25 with fastp and then assembled into clones with MiXCR by TCRdb, keeping productive beta chains. Each entry is one CDR3 protein sequence, shown with its most common DNA and genes. This sample holds approximately 190,000 distinct CDR3 sequences; 15% to 20% were observed only once. About 38% of the sample is held by the ten biggest clonotypes. The sample was also reused in another study, on T cells expressing NK-cell markers.

Sequencing input: CD8+ T cells sorted from blood. The receptors originated from a woman aged 18 to 35 in good health.

The V gene is TRBV9, the J gene TRBJ2-1; tentatively, D is TRBD2 (5 bases). The CDR3 length is 16 residues. V gave up 4 bases and J gave up 3 bases, with 17 bases separating them. Germline V CDR1 and CDR2: SGDLS, YYNGEE. The CDR3 is CASSPKGSGYYNEQFF. As DNA, the CDR3 is TGTGCCAGCAGCCCAAAGGGCAGCGGCTACTACAATGAGCAGTTCTTC.

The CDR3 region is CASSLAGSVPTINEQFF. The CDR3 DNA reads TGCGCCAGCAGCTTGGCGGGTAGCGTGCCTACGATCAATGAGCAGTTCTTC. The chain combines TRBV5-1 with TRBJ2-1, with D perhaps matching TRBD2 (5 bases). Germline CDR1 is SGHRS and CDR2 is YFSETQ. The CDR3 has 17 amino acids. Trimming cost V 0 bases and J 6 bases, with 19 bases left between them.

This clonotype was observed a few times. The CDR3 is CAIRAGQTVSYEQYF. The CDR3 DNA follows: TGTGCCATCAGGGCAGGACAGACTGTTTCCTACGAGCAGTACTTC. The J gene is TRBJ2-7, the V gene TRBV10-3, with a weak D call TRBD1 (6 bases). This CDR3 comprises 15 residues. CDR1 is ENHRY, CDR2 SYGVKD, per germline. V was pared by 6 bases and J by 1 base, with 16 bases between.

At least ten counts were recorded for this clonotype. This sequence joins TRBV28 and TRBJ2-1, with 8 positions matching TRBD2. CDR1 and CDR2 from the germline V gene are MDHEN and SYDVKM. The CDR3 sequence is 15 residues long. Trimming cost V 3 bases and J 2 bases; bases outside gene matches: 3. The chain's CDR3 is CASSFAGGPYNEQFF. CDR3 in DNA: TGTGCCAGCAGTTTTGCGGGGGGCCCCTACAATGAGCAGTTCTTC.